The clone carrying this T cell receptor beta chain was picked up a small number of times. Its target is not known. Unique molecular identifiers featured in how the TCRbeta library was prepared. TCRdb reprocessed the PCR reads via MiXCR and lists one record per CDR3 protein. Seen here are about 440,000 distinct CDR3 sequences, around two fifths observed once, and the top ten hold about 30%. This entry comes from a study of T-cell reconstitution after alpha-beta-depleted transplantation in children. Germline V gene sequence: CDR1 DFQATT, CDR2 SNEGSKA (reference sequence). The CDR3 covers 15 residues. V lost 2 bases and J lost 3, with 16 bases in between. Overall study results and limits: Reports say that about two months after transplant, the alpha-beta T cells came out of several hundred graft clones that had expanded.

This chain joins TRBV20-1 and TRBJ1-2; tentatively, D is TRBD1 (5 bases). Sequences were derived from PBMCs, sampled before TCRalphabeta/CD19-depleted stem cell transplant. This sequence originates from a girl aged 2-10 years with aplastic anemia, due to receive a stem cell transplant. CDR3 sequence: CSARIGTSDHYGYTF. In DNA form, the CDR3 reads TGCAGTGCTAGAATTGGGACCTCCGACCACTATGGCTACACCTTC.